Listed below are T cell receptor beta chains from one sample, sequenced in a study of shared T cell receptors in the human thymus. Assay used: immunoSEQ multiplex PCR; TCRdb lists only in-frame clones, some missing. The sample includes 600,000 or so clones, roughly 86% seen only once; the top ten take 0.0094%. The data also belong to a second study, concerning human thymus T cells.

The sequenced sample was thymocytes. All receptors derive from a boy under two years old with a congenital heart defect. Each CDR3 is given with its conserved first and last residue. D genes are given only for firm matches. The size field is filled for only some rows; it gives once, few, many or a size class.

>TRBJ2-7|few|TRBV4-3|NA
TGCGCCAGCAGCAAACCCCCGAGGCACGAGCAGTACTTC
CASSKPPRHEQYF
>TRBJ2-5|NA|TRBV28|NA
TGTGCCAGCAGTCCCTGGGACTCCATGCTTGACTTC
CASSPWDSMLDF
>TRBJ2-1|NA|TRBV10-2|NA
TGCGCCAGCAGTGATACCTGGGGCCGTGGCTCCTACAATGAGCAGTTCTTC
CASSDTWGRGSYNEQFF
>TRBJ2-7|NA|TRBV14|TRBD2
TGTGCCAGCAGCCAGGGAGCGGGAGGGACCACCGTCTCCTACGAGCAGTACTTC
CASSQGAGGTTVSYEQYF
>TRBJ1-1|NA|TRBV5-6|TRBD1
TGTGCCGTAGGGACAGGCAGTCGGACTGAAGCTTTCTTT
CAVGTGSRTEAFF
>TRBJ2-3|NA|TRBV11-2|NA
TGTGCCAGCAGCTTGCGCTCCCTTTCTAGCACAGATACGCAGTATTTT
CASSLRSLSSTDTQYF
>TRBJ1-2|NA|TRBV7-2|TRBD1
TGTGCCAGCAGCGTAAGGGACAGGGATCGGTATGGCTACACCTTC
CASSVRDRDRYGYTF
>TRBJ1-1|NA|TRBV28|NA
TGTGCCAGCACTCCCCCCCGGGGTGAGAAGAACACTGAAGCTTTCTTT
CASTPPRGEKNTEAFF
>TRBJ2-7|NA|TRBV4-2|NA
TGTGCCAAATCTAGAACTCAGAGCTCCTACGAGCAGTACTTC
CAKSRTQSSYEQYF
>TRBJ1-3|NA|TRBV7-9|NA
TGTGCCAGCAGTAACAGGTCTGGAAACACCATATATTTT
CASSNRSGNTIYF
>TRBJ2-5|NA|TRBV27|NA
TGTGCCAGCAGCCCTGGTGGAGGGACCGGGGAGACCCAGTACTTC
CASSPGGGTGETQYF
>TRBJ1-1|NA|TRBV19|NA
TGTGCCAGTAGTATCGGGACTGAAGCTTTCTTT
CASSIGTEAFF
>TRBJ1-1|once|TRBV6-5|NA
TGTGCCAGCAACCCTCAGGGGCCAATGAACACTGAAGCTTTCTTT
CASNPQGPMNTEAFF
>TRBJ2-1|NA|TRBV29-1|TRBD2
TGCAGCGTACTTACACAGGGTTCAAGCGGGAGCGGAGGTTACAATGAGCAGTTCTTC
CSVLTQGSSGSGGYNEQFF
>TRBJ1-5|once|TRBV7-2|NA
TGTGCCAGCACCCTCGACAGAAATCAGCCCCAGCATTTT
CASTLDRNQPQHF
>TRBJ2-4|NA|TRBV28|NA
TGTGCCAGCAGTCGCCCGGGACACCCGAGATCTTTAGCCAAAAACATTCAGTACTTC
CASSRPGHPRSLAKNIQYF
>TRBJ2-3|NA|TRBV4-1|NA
TGCGCCAGCAGCCCGGGGACTTTCCTCACAGATACGCAGTATTTT
CASSPGTFLTDTQYF
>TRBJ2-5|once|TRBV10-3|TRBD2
TGTGCCATCAGTGAGTATAATCGACTAGCGGGAGATCCCCAAGAGACCCAGTACTTC
CAISEYNRLAGDPQETQYF
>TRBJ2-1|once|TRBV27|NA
TGTGCCAGCAGTCTCGATCCAAAACGGGAGTTCTTC
CASSLDPKREFF
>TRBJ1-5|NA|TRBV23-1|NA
TGCGCCAGCGGAACAGGGAGAATTTTAGGCAATCAGCCCCAGCATTTT
CASGTGRILGNQPQHF
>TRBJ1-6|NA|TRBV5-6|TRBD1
TGTGCCAGCAGCTTCACCCGGGACAGGGGGCGGGATTCACCCCTCCACTTT
CASSFTRDRGRDSPLHF
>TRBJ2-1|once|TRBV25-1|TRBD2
TGTGCCAGCAGTTCCAGCGGGAGGCCTAACAATGAGCAGTTCTTC
CASSSSGRPNNEQFF
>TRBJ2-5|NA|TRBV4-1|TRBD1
TGCGCCAGCAGCCAAGGACAGGGTGGGGAGACCCAGTACTTC
CASSQGQGGETQYF
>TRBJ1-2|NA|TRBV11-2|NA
TGTGCCAGCAGCGGGATAGGAGGGGATCGGGGCTACACCTTC
CASSGIGGDRGYTF
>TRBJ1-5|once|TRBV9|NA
TGTGCCAGCAGCGTACAGGGGAATCAGCCCCAGCATTTT
CASSVQGNQPQHF
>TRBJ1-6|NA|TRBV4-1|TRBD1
TGCGCCAGCAGCCAAGCGGAGGGACAGGGCCTAGATAATTCACCCCTCCACTTT
CASSQAEGQGLDNSPLHF
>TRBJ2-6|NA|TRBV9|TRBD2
TGTGCCAGCAGCGGGCGACTAGCGATGAGCTCTGGGGCCAACGTCCTGACTTTC
CASSGRLAMSSGANVLTF
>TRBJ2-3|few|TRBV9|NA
TGTGCCAGCAGCGTATGGGGACTCTTTACAGATACGCAGTATTTT
CASSVWGLFTDTQYF
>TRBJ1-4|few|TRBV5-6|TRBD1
TGTGCCAGCAGCGGGACAGGGGAAAAACTGTTTTTT
CASSGTGEKLFF
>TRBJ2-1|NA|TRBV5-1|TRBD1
TGCGCCAGCAGCTTATCAGGGGGCAACGACAATGAGCAGTTCTTC
CASSLSGGNDNEQFF
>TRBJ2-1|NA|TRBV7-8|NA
TGTGCCAGCGAGACCCAGCGGCGGGGGCACGGTAATGAGCAGTTCTTC
CASETQRRGHGNEQFF
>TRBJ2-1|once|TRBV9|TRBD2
TGTGCCAGCAGCCCAGACCCGACTAGCGGGGGTTGCGAGCAGTTCTTC
CASSPDPTSGGCEQFF
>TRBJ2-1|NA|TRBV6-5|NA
TGTGCCAGCAGTTACTCAGAAAGGGGTAATGAGCAGTTCTTC
CASSYSERGNEQFF
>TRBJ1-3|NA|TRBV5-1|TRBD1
TGCGCCAGCAGCTTAGGACAGGCTGGAAACACCATATATTTT
CASSLGQAGNTIYF
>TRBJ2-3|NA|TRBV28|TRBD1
TGTGCCAGCACCCTCGGGGGGACAGGGAAGACAGATACGCAGTATTTT
CASTLGGTGKTDTQYF
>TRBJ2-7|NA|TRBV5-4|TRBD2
TGTGCCAGCAGCTTGGGGGTAGCGGGAGGGTCCTACGAGCAGTACTTC
CASSLGVAGGSYEQYF
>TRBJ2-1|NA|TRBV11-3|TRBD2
TGTGCCAGCAGCTTAGATCTAAGCGGGGGGTCTAGTGGCTACAATGAGCAGTTCTTC
CASSLDLSGGSSGYNEQFF
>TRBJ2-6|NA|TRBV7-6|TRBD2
TGTGCCAGCAGCCCGGGACTAGCTCCTCTCAACTCTGGGGCCAACGTCCTGACTTTC
CASSPGLAPLNSGANVLTF
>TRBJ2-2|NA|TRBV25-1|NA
TGTGCCAGCAGTGAGAGACTTGGAAACACCGGGGAGCTGTTTTTT
CASSERLGNTGELFF
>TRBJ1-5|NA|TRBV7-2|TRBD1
TGTGCCAGCAGCTTAAAGACAGGGTTCAGCAATCAGCCCCAGCATTTT
CASSLKTGFSNQPQHF
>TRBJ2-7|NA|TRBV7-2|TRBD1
TGTGCCAGCAGCTTAATCAGGGGGCTGTACGAGCAGTACTTC
CASSLIRGLYEQYF
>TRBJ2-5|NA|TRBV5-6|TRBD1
TGTGCCAGCAGCCCATTGGACCACAGGGGGCGGGAGACCCAGTACTTC
CASSPLDHRGRETQYF
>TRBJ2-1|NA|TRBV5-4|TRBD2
TGTGCCAGCAGCTTGGCCCCCCTAGCGGGAGTGAATGAGCAGTTCTTC
CASSLAPLAGVNEQFF
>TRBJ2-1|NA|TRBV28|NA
TGTGCCAGCAGTTTGCAAATAGGAGGCTCCTACAATGAGCAGTTCTTC
CASSLQIGGSYNEQFF
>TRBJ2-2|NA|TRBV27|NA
TGTGCCAGCAGAGTCCAAGGAACCGGGACATTGAACACCGGGGAGCTGTTTTTT
CASRVQGTGTLNTGELFF
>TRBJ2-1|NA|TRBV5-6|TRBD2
TGTGCCAGCAGCCCGAAGCCGGGACTAGCGGAAATCACCTACAATGAGCAGTTCTTC
CASSPKPGLAEITYNEQFF
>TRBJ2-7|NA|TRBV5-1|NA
TGCGCCAGCAGCAGACGGACTGACGACTACGAGCAGTACTTC
CASSRRTDDYEQYF
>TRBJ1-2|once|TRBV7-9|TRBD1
TGTGCCAGCAGCACCCGTCGGACAGGGGAGGACTATGGCTACACCTTC
CASSTRRTGEDYGYTF
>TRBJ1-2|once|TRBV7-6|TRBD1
TGTGCCAGCAGCTTTTGCTCCCCGGGACAGGGGTGTTTTGGAAACTATGGCTACACCTTC
CASSFCSPGQGCFGNYGYTF
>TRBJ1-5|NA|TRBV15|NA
TGTGCCACCAGCAGAGATCGGGTAGGAAATCAGCCCCAGCATTTT
CATSRDRVGNQPQHF
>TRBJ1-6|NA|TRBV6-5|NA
TGTGCCAGCAGCAGTACTGGGGGGTATTCACCTCTCCACTTT
CASSSTGGYSPLHF
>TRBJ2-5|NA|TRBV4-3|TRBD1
TGCGCCAGCAGCCAAAAAACCGACAGGGACCTCCAAGAGACCCAGTACTTC
CASSQKTDRDLQETQYF
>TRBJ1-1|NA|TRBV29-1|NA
TGCAGCGTTTTCCGCGCGGAGGGGAGGAACACTGAAGCTTTCTTT
CSVFRAEGRNTEAFF
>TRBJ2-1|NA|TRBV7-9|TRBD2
TGTGCCAGCAGCTTAGTTGCGGGAGTCTACAATGAGCAGTTCTTC
CASSLVAGVYNEQFF
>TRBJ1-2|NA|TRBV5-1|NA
TGCGCCAGCAGCTTGGATGAGCGTTATGGCTACACCTTC
CASSLDERYGYTF